The present T cell receptor (beta chain) was sequenced within a study of molecular identifiers for immune sequencing clone quantification. Overall study: Replicate experiments took RNA from around 18,000 or 91,000 naive CD8 cells, divided it five ways and sequenced four. Findings and limits, study-wide: Sizes of highly expanded clones could be underestimated through identical TCRs sharing a barcode. Jurkat TCR RNA from one cell was spiked into around 1 million naive cells, and it was reportedly detectable there. In naive cells, under 1% of molecules belonged to clones above 20 RNA copies, against over 97% in effector cells.

Concerning this clonotype: Antigen specificity is unknown.

V lost 5 bases and J 2 bases, leaving 10 bases between the germline ends. In germline, CDR1 is MDHEN, CDR2 SYDVKM. There are 15 residues in the CDR3. TCRdb called the PCR reads again in MiXCR, with one record for every CDR3 protein. The data show 40,000 to 45,000 distinct CDR3 sequences, with 18% seen just once and around 7% held by the top ten. Sequenced sample: naive CD8+ T cells from blood, with Jurkat cell RNA spiked in. Described subset: FACS-sorted CD8+CD4-CCR7+CD45RA+ naive T cells. This clonotype was obtained from a human donor in good health. Some libraries in this study had Jurkat cell RNA spiked in. This chain connects TRBV28 to TRBJ2-6; D is unresolved. Written as DNA, the CDR3 is TGTGCCAGCAGTCCACAGTTCACTGGGGCCAACGTCCTGACTTTC. Translating it yields CASSPQFTGANVLTF.